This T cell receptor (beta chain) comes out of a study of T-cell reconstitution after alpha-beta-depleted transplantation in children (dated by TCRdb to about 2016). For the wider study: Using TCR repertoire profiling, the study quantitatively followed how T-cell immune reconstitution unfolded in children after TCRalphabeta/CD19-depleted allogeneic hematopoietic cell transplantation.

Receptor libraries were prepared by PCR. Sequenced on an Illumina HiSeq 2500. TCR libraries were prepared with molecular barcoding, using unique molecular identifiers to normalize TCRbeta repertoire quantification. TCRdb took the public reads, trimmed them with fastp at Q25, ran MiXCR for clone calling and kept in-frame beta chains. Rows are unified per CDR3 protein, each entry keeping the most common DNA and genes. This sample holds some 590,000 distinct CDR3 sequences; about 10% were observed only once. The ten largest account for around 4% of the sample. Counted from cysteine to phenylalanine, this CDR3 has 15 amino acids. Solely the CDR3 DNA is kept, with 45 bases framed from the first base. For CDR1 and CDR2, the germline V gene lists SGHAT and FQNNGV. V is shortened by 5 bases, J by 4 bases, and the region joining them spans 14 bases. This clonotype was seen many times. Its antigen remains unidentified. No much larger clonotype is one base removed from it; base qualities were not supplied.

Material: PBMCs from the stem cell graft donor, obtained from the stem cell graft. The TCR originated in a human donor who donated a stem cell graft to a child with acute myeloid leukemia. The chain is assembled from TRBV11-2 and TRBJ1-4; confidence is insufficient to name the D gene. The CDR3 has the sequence CASSPAQFLNEKLFF. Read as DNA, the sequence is TGTGCCAGCAGCCCCGCTCAGTTCCTTAATGAAAAACTGTTTTTT.